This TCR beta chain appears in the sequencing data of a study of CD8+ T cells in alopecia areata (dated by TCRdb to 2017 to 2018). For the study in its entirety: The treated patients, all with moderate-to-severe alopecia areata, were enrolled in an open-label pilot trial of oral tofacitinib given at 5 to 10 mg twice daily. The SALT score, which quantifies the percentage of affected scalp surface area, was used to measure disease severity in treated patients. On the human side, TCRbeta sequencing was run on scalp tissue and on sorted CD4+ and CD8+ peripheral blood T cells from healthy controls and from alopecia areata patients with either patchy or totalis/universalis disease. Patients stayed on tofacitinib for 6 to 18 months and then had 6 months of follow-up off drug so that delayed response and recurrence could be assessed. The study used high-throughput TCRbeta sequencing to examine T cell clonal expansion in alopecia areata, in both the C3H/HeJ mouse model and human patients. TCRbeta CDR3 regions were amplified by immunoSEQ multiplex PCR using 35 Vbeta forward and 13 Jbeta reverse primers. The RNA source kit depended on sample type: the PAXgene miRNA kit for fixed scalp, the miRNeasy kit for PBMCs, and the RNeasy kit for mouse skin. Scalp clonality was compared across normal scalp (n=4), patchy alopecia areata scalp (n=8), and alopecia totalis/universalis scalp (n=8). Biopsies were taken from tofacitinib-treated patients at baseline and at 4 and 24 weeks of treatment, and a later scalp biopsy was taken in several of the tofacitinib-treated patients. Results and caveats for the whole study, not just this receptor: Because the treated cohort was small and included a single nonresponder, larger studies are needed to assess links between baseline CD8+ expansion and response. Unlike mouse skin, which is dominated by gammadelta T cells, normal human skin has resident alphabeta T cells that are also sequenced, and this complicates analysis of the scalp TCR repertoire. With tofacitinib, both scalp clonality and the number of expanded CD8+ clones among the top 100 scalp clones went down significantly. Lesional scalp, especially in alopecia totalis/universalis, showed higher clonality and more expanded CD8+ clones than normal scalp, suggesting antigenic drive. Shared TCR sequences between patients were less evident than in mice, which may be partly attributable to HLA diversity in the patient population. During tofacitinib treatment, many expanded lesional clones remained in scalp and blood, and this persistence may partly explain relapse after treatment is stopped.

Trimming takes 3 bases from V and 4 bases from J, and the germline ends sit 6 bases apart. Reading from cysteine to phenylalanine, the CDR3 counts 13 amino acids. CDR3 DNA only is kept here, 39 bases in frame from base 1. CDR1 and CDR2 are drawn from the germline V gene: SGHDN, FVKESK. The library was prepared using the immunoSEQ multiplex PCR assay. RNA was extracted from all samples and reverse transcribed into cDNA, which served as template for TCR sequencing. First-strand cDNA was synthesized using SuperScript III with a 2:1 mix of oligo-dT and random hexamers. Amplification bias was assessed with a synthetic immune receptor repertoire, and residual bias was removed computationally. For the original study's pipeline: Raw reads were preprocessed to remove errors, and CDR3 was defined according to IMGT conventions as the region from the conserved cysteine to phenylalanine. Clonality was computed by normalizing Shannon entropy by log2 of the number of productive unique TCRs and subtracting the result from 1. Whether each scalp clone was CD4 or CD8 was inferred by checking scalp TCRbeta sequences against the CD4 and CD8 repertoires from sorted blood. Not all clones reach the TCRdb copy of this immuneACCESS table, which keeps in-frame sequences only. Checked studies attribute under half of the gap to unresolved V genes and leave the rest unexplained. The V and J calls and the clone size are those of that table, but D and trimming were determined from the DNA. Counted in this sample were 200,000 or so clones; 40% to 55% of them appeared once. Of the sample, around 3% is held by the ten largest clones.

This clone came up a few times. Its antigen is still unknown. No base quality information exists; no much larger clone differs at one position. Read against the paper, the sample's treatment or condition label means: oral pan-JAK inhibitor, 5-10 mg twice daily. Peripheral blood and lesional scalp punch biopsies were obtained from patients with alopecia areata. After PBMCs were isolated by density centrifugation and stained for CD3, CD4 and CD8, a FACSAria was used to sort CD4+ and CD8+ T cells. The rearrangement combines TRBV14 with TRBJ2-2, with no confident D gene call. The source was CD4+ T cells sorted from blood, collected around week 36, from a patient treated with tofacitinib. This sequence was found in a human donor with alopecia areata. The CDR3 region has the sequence CASSQQFTGELFF. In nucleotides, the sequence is TGTGCCAGCAGCCAGCAGTTCACCGGGGAGCTGTTTTTT.